This T cell receptor (beta chain) was obtained from a study of OX40 agonist ivuxolimab in advanced cancers. Whole-study context: Patients received the agonistic anti-OX40 (CD134) antibody ivuxolimab. Three patients, one with hepatocellular carcinoma and two with cutaneous melanoma, responded partially.

Generated by immunoSEQ multiplex PCR, the TCRdb table keeps only in-frame clones and is missing some. Of 50,000 to 70,000 clones listed, 85% to 90% are singletons. The study, taken as a whole, reports: Clonal expansion by week 6 occurred in CD4+ and CD8+ blood T cells (at 0.1 to 3.0 mg/kg). Those patients achieving a partial response at 0.1-3.0 mg/kg showed among the lowest clonal expansion.

To note about this clone: The target antigen is unknown.

The receptor comes from an adult with an advanced solid tumor such as melanoma, head and neck, liver or kidney cancer. The specimen was CD4+ or CD8+ T cells sorted from blood, collected in a trial of the OX40 agonist ivuxolimab.

The CDR3 DNA reads TGCACCAGCATTGCTAGCGGATTCACAGATACGCAGTATTTT. Protein product: CTSIASGFTDTQYF. The V and J genes are TRBV1 and TRBJ2-3; the table's D call of TRBD2 was not tested on the DNA. TRBV1 is termed a pseudogene. This CDR3 spans 14 amino acids.